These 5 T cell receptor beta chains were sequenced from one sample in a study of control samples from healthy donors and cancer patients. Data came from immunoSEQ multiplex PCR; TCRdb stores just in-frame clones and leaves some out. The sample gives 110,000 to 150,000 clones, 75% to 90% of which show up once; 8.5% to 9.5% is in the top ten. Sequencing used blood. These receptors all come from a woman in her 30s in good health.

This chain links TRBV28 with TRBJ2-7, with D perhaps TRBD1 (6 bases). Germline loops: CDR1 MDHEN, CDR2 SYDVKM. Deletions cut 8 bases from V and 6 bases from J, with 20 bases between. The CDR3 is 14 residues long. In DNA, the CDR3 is TGTGCCAGCCTGGGGACAATCAATACAGGCGAGCAGTACTTC. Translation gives CASLGTINTGEQYF.

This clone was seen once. DNA for the CDR3: TGTGCCTGGAGTGGCGACGGTTACGAGCAGTACTTC. This sequence encodes CAWSGDGYEQYF. V usage is TRBV30 and J usage is TRBJ2-7, with unresolved D. This CDR3 has 12 amino acids. Trimming stripped 1 base from V and 4 bases from J, with 8 bases between. The germline V gene encodes CDR1 GTSNPN and CDR2 SVGIG (reference sequence).

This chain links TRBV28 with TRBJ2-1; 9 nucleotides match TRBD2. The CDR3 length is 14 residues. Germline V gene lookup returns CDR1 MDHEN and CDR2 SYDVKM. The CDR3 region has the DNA TGTGCGGGAACCAGAGCGGGAGGATCCAATGAGCAGTTCTTC. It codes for CAGTRAGGSNEQFF. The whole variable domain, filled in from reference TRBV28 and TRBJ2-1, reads DVKVTQSSRYLVKRTGEKVFLECVQDMDHENMFWYRQDPGLGLRLIYFSYDVKMKEKGDIPEGYSVSREKKERFSLILESASTNQTSMYLCAGTRAGGSNEQFFGPGTRLTVL.

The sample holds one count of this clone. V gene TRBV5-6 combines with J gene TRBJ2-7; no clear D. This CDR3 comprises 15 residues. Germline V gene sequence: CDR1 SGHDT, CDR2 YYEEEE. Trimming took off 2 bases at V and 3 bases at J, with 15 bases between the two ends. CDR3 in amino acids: CASSFFGLESYEQYF. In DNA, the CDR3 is TGTGCCAGCAGCTTTTTCGGGCTAGAAAGCTACGAGCAGTACTTC.

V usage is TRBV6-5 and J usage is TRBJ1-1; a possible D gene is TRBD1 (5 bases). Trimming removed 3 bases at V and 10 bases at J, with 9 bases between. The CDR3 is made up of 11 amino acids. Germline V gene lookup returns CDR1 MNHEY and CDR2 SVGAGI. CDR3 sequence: CASSYRGGAFF. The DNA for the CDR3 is TGTGCCAGCAGTTATCGGGGGGGAGCTTTCTTT.